This T cell receptor (beta chain) derives from a study of blood T cell repertoires in COVID-19 (dated by TCRdb to the early 2020s). As for the study more broadly: The collaborator samples originated in the United States, Italy and Spain and spanned the acute and convalescent phases of COVID-19. The prospective study material was composed of cDNA or gDNA derived from T cells, B-cell-depleted T cells, or PBMCs. The samples were drawn from the first 160 participants of the ongoing ImmuneRACE study and from 950 to 1,500 subjects provided by 6 global collaborators. Deeply sampled blood TCRbeta repertoires from subjects exposed to, actively infected with, or recovered from COVID-19 were included in the dataset. Sample metadata almost always included a de-identified subject ID, COVID-19 status, age in years and sex. The repertoires were released in a freely available public database intended as a resource for research on the immune response to SARS-CoV-2. Where HLA class I and class II types were available, the types were taken from metadata supplied by the sample provider, not from assay-based typing.

Unmatched junction bases come to 7, with V trimmed by 4 bases and J by 2 bases. Counted from cysteine to phenylalanine, this CDR3 has 15 amino acids. Left in the record is the CDR3 DNA by itself, 45 bases read in frame from the first base. From the germline V gene (reference sequence), CDR1 is LGHDT and CDR2 is YNNKEL. A second Seattle source provided samples from volunteer blood donors who had recovered from COVID-19. The collaborating institutions used their own protocols to collect whole blood in K2EDTA tubes. For TCRbeta analysis, collaborators shipped samples in one of three forms: frozen whole blood, isolated PBMCs, or DNA extracted from either of those sample types. TCRbeta CDR3 regions were amplified from genomic DNA by means of the immunoSEQ Assay, a bias-controlled multiplex PCR. In the authors' own workflow: The number of nucleated cells in each sample was estimated by amplification of reference gene primers within the assay. To quantify the absolute abundance of each unique TCRbeta CDR3 rearrangement, sequence reads were collapsed and filtered. For each sample, productive Simpson clonality was calculated as the square root of Simpson's diversity index over productive rearrangements. What TCRdb holds here is the immuneACCESS table cut down to in-frame rearrangements. Part of the clones is not present; checked against another copy, under half of the missing clones reflect an unresolved V gene, and the others are unexplained. The V and J calls and clone size were taken over from that table, and D and trimming were inferred from the DNA. In this sample the table shows about 170,000 clones, just under 85% of which occur a single time. The ten largest clones capture more than 7.5% of the sample.

On the study overall, not on this receptor specifically: The quantity of clinical and demographic metadata differed by source and by participant and was supplied without curation.

A remark on this clone: Its antigen remains undetermined. Base qualities are not recorded, but no much larger clone differs from it by a single base.

This clonotype was obtained from a man aged 40-49 years who had recovered from COVID-19. The sequenced material came from peripheral blood. Here the chain combines TRBV3-1 (or the pseudogene TRBV3-2) and TRBJ2-7, with TRBD1 identical over 8 junction bases. CDR3 region: CASSPGTGETYEQYF. The sequenced DNA is TGTGCCAGCAGCCCCGGGACAGGAGAAACCTACGAGCAGTACTTC.